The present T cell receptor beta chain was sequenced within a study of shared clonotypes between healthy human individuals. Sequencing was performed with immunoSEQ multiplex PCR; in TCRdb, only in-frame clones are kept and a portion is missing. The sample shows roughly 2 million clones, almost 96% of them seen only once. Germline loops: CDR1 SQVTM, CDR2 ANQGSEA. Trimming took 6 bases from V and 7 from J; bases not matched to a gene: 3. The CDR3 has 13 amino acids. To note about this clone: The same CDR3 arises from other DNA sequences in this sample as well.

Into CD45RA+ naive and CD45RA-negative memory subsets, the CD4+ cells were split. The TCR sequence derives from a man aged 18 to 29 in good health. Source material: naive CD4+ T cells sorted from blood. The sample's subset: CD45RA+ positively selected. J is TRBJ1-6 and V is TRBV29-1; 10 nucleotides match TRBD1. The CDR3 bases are TGCAGCGTCGAGACAGGGGGCAATTCACCCCTCCACTTT. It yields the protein CSVETGGNSPLHF.